This T cell receptor (beta chain) derives from a study of beta chain features in type 1 diabetes. Study-level background: Similarity in age, gender and cell yields was seen between patients and healthy donors. Whole-study results and caveats: Significant though moderate, a shortening of TCRB CDR3s appeared in all four CD4+ subsets of Type 1 diabetes patients. Naive, central memory and regulatory TCRB repertoires appeared more similar among patients than healthy donors. For type 1 diabetes patients, VDJ junctions showed fewer insertions and more deletions.

Using CD45RO/CCR7/CD25/CD127/CD95/CD27, CD4+ naive, central memory, regulatory and stem cell-like memory cells were sorted. This clone turned up a few times. Its antigen is undetermined. Expressed TCRB transcripts were sequenced, since all the RNA that had been isolated was reverse transcribed. Clones were read by immunoSEQ multiplex PCR, and TCRdb kept only the in-frame ones, dropping some. The sample lists about 240,000 clones, roughly 14% occurring once. V shed 4 bases and J shed 5 bases, with 9 bases lying between them. CDR1 and CDR2 (germline): SGDLS, YYNGEE. The CDR3 has 13 amino acids. The rearrangement uses TRBV9 and TRBJ1-4, with D hard to call. The sequence was collected from a man aged 30-40 years with type 1 diabetes. Sequenced input: naive CD4+ T cells from blood. This CDR3 reads CASSSDLNEKLFF. Written as DNA, the CDR3 is TGTGCCAGCAGCTCCGACTTAAATGAAAAACTGTTTTTT.